This entry lists 6 T cell receptor beta chains sequenced from one sample in a study of T cells in Graves' hyperthyroidism and ophthalmopathy. TCR beta CDR3 regions were amplified from RNA. Researchers ran a first-round RT-PCR on the TCR CDR3 using the HTBI primer set. Via MiXCR, TCRdb re-called the multiplex PCR reads, giving one row per CDR3 protein. This table holds hundreds of thousands of distinct CDR3 sequences, around 15% found once. The sample consisted of blood. These receptors came from a woman in her thirties or forties with Graves' hyperthyroidism.

This clonotype was counted many times. The chain joins TRBV7-2 to TRBJ2-7, with TRBD2 matching 10 bases. Germline assignment: CDR1 SGHTA and CDR2 FQGNSA. The CDR3 length is 18 residues. The junction had 12 bases not matched to a gene; V was cut back by 1 base and J by 3 bases. The CDR3 spells CASSLGRGRAGGLYEQYF. DNA of the CDR3: TGTGCCAGCAGCTTAGGAAGGGGTCGAGCGGGAGGGCTCTACGAGCAGTACTTC.

This clonotype has a single count. J is TRBJ2-2 and V is TRBV18; D gene unclear. Looked up from germline, CDR1 is KGHSH and CDR2 is LQKENI. V lost 6 bases, J lost 2 bases, and 13 bases lay in between. The CDR3 sequence is 15 residues long. The CDR3 DNA follows: TGTGCCAGCTCCCCCCGGGCGGCTAACACCGGGGAGCTGTTTTTT. This encodes CASSPRAANTGELFF.

There are a few counts of this clonotype. The germline gene is not matched at one end of the junction; a read error may be the cause. The chain uses TRBV28 and TRBJ1-5, with TRBD1 matching over 12 bases. CDR3 length equals 12 residues. The germline V gene has CDR1 MDHEN and CDR2 SYDVKM. CDR3: CASSLGTGGWYF. CDR3 sequence (DNA): TGTGCCAGCAGTTTAGGGACAGGGGGCTGGTATTTT.

The V call is TRBV4-1, the J call TRBJ2-1; no reliable D call. The tail of the sequence fits TRBJ2-7 better, so the J call may be wrong. Germline CDR1 MGHRA, CDR2 YSYEKL. CDR3 length: 15 residues. Here the CDR3 DNA reads TGCGCCAGCAGCCAAGAGTGGGGAAGGATGTATGAGCAGTACTTC. It is translated as CASSQEWGRMYEQYF.

The rearrangement links TRBV4-1 to TRBJ2-2; D is undetermined. V gave up 1 base and J gave up 6 bases, with 18 bases separating them. CDR1 MGHRA and CDR2 YSYEKL come from the germline V gene. The CDR3 has 17 residues. The CDR3 bases are TGCGCCAGCAGCCAAGGATTTCCGAAGGGATGGCCCGGGGAGCTGTTTTTT. This sequence encodes CASSQGFPKGWPGELFF.

This clonotype was seen a handful of times. The junction departs from the called germline gene at one end, perhaps through a read error. V is TRBV5-1 and J is TRBJ1-3; no clear D gene. Germline-derived CDR1 and CDR2 are SGHRS and YFSETQ. The CDR3 is made up of 14 amino acids. The CDR3, as DNA: TGTGCCAGCAGCTTGTTCAACTCTGGAAACACCATATATTTT. Its translation is CASSLFNSGNTIYF.